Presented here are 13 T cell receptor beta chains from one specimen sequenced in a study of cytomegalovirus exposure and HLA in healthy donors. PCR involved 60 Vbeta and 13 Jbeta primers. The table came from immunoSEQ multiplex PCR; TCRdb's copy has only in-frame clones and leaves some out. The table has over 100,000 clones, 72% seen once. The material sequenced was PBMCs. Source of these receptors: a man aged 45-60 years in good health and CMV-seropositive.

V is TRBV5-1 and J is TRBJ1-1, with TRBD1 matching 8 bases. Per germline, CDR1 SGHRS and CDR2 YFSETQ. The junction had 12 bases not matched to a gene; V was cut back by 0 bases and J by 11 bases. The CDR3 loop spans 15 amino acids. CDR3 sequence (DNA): TGCGCCAGCAGCTTGGAGTTTCGGCAGGGGGCGAGGGCTTTCTTT. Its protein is CASSLEFRQGARAFF.

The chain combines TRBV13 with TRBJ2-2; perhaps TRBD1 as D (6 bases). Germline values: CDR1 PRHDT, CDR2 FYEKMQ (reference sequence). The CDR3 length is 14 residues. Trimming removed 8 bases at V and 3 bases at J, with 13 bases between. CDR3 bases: TGTGCCAGCGTCAGGGGCAGGGACACCGGGGAGCTGTTTTTT. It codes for CASVRGRDTGELFF.

CDR3 nucleotides: TGTGCCAGCTCAGATCTACCCGCCACAGATACGCAGTATTTT. Its translation: CASSDLPATDTQYF. V usage is TRBV18 and J usage is TRBJ2-3; no reliable D call. Trimming stripped 5 bases from V and 2 bases from J, with 11 bases between. CDR3 size: 14 residues. The germline V gene has CDR1 KGHSH and CDR2 LQKENI.

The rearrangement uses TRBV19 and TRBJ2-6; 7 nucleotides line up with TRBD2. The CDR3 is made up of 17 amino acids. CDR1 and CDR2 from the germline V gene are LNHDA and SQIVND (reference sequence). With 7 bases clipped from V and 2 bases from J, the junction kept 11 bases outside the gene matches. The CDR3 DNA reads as TGTGCCAGTACCCCTGGGGGGAGGGCCCCTGGGGCCAACGTCCTGACTTTC. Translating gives CASTPGGRAPGANVLTF.

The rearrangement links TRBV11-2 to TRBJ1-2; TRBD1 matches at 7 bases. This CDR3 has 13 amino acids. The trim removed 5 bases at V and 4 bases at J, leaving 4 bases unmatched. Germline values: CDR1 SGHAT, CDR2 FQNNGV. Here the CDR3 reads CASSPGQSYGYTF. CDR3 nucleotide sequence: TGTGCCAGCAGCCCGGGACAGAGCTATGGCTACACCTTC.

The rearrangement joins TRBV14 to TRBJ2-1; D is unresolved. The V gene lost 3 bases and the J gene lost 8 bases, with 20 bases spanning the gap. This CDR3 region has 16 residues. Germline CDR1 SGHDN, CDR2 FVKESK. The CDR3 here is CASSQGQALLLDEQFF. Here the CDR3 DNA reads TGTGCCAGCAGCCAGGGTCAAGCCCTACTACTGGATGAGCAGTTCTTC. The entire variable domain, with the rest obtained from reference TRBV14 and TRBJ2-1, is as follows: EAGVTQFPSHSVIEKGQTVTLRCDPISGHDNLYWYRRVMGKEIKFLLHFVKESKQDESGMPNNRFLAERTGGTYSTLKVQPAELEDSGVYFCASSQGQALLLDEQFFGPGTRLTVL.

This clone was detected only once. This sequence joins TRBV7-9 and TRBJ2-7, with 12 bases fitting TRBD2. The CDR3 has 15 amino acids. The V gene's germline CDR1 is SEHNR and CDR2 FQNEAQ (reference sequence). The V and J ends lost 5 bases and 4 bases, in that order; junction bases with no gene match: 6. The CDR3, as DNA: TGTGCCAGCAGCAACGGACTAGCGGGAAATTACGAGCAGTACTTC. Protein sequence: CASSNGLAGNYEQYF.

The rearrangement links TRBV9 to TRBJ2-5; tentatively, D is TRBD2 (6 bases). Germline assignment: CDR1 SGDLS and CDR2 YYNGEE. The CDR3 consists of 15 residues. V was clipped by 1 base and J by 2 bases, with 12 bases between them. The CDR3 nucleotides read TGTGCCAGCAGCGTAATGGGACTCGGGCAAGAGACCCAGTACTTC. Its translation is CASSVMGLGQETQYF.

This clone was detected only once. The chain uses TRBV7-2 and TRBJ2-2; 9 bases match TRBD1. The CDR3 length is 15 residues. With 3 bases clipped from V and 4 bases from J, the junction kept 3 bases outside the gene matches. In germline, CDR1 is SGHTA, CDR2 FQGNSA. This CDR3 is CASSLGQGSTGELFF. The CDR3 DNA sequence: TGTGCCAGCAGCTTGGGACAGGGAAGCACCGGGGAGCTGTTTTTT.

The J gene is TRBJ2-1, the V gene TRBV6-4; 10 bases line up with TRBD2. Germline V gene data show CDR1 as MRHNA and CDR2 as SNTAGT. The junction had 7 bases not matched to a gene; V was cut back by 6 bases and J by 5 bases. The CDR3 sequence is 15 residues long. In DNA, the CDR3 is TGTGCCAGCAGCATAAGCGGGGGGGACCACAATGAGCAGTTCTTC. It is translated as CASSISGGDHNEQFF.

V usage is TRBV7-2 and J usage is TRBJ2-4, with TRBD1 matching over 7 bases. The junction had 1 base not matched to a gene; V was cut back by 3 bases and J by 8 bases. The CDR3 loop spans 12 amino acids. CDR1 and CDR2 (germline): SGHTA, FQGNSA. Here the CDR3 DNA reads TGTGCCAGCAGCTTCCAGGGGGACATTCAGTACTTC. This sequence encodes CASSFQGDIQYF. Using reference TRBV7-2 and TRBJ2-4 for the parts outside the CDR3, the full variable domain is GAGVSQSPSNKVTEKGKDVELRCDPISGHTALYWYRQSLGQGLEFLIYFQGNSAPDKSGLPSDRFSAERTGGSVSTLTIQRTQQEDSAVYLCASSFQGDIQYFGAGTRLSVL.

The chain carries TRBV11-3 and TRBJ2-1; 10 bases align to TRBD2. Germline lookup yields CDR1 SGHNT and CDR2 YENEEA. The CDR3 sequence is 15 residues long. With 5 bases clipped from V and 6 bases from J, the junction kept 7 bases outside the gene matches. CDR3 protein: CASSPRTSGFNEQFF. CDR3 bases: TGTGCCAGCAGCCCTCGGACTAGCGGTTTCAATGAGCAGTTCTTC.

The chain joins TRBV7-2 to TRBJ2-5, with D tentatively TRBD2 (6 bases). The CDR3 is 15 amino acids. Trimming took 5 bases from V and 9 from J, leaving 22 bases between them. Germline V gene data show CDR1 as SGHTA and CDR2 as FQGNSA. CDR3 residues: CASSVAGLLQFPQYF. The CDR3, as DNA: TGTGCCAGCAGCGTGGCGGGACTCCTCCAATTTCCCCAGTACTTC.